The sequence of this T cell receptor beta chain was determined in a study of human thymus T cells. Regarding the study as a whole: The authors found apparently biased V and J gene usage in thymic and blood repertoires. Thymic repertoires of unrelated individuals were reported in related research to overlap highly.

Regarding this clone: Antigen: not known.

Only in-frame clones appear in the TCRdb table, and some are missing; sequencing was by immunoSEQ multiplex PCR. The sample has around 120,000 clones, about 94% seen once. Surgeons resected thymus tissue during corrective heart surgery. Donors were healthy Finnish infants having corrective surgery for congenital heart defects. The sequenced material came from thymus tissue. This receptor was obtained from a boy younger than two with a congenital heart defect but otherwise immunologically healthy.

CDR3 sequence (DNA): TGTGCCAGCAGCTTAGCGTTTCGGGACACCCCCTACGAGCAGTACTTC. This sequence encodes CASSLAFRDTPYEQYF. The rearrangement links TRBV7-9 to TRBJ2-7, with TRBD1 as a possible D gene (6 bases). This CDR3 comprises 16 residues. Trimming shortened V by 0 bases and J by 2 bases, and 14 bases separated the two germline ends. Germline V lookup: CDR1 SEHNR, CDR2 FQNEAQ (reference sequence). Full variable domain (remainder filled in from reference TRBV7-9 and TRBJ2-7): DTGVSQNPRHKITKRGQNVTFRCDPISEHNRLYWYRQTLGQGPEFLTYFQNEAQLEKSRLLSDRFSAERPKGSFSTLEIQRTEQGDSAMYLCASSLAFRDTPYEQYFGPGTRLTVT.